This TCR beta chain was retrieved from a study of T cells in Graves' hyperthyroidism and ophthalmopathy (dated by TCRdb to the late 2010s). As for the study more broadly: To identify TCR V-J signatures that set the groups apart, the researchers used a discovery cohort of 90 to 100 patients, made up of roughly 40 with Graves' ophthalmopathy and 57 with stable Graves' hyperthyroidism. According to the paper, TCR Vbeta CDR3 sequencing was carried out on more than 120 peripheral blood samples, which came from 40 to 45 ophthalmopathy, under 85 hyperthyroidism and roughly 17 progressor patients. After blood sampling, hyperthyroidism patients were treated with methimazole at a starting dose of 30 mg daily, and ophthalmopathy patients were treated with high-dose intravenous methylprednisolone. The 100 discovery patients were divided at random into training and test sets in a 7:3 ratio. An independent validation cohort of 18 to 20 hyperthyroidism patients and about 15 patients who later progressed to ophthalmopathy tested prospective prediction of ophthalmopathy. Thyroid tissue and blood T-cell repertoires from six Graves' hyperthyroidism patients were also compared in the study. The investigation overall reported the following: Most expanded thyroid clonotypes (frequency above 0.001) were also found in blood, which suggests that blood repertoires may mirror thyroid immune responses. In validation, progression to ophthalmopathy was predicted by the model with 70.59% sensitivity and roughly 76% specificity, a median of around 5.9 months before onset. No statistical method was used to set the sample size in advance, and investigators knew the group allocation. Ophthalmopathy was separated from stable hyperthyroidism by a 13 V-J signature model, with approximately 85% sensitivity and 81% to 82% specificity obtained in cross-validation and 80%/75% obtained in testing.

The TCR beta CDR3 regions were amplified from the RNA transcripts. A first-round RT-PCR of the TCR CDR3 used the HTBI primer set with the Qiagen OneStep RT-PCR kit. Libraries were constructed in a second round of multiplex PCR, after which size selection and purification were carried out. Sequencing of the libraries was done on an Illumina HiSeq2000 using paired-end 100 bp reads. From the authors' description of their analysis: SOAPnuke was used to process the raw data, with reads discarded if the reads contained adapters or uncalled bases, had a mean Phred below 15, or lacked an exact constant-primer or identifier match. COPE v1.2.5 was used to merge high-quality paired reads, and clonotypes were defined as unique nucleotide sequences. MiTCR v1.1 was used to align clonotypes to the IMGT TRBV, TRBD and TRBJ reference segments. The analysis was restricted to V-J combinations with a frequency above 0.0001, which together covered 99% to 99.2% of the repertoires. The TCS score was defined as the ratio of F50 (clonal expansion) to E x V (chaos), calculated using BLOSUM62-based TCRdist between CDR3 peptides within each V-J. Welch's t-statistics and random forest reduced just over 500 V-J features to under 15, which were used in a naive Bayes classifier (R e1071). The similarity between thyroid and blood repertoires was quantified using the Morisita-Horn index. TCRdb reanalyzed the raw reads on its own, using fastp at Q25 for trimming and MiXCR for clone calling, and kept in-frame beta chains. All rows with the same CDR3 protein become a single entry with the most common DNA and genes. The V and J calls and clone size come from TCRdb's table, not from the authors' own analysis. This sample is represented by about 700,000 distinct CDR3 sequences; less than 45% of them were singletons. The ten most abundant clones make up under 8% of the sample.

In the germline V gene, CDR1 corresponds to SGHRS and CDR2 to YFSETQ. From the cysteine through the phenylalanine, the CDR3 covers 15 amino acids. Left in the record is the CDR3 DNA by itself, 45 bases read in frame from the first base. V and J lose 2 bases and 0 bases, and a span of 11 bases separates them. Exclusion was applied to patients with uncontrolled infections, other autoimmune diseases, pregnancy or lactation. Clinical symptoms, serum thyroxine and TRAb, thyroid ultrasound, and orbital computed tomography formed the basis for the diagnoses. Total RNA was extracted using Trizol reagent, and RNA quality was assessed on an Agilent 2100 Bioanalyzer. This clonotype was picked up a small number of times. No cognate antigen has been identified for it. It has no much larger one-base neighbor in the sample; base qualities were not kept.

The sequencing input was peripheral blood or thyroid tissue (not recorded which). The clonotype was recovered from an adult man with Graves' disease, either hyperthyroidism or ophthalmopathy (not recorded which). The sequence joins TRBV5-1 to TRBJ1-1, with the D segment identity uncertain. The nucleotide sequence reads TGCGCCAGCAGCTTCGGAGGCGACATGAACACTGAAGCTTTCTTT. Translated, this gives CASSFGGDMNTEAFF.